The clone carrying this T cell receptor (beta chain) was observed many times. This record comes from a study of identical twins. After template switching added a universal primer site, the resulting cDNA carried unique molecular identifiers. TCRdb re-derived calls from the 5' RACE reads in MiXCR, one entry per CDR3 protein. This table has around 680,000 distinct CDR3 sequences, over 8.5% appearing once. These same data were also listed under a study on yellow fever vaccine responses in identical twins.

The source is a woman aged 18-29 years in good health. Input material: PBMCs.

The CDR3: CASSLGLAGEGETQYF. The CDR3 bases are TGCGCCAGCAGCCTGGGACTAGCGGGAGAGGGAGAGACCCAGTACTTC. The gene calls are TRBV5-1 and TRBJ2-5, with TRBD2 identical over 14 bases. This CDR3 has 16 amino acids. Germline lookup yields CDR1 SGHRS and CDR2 YFSETQ. V gave up 4 bases and J gave up 4 bases; unmatched junction bases: 6.